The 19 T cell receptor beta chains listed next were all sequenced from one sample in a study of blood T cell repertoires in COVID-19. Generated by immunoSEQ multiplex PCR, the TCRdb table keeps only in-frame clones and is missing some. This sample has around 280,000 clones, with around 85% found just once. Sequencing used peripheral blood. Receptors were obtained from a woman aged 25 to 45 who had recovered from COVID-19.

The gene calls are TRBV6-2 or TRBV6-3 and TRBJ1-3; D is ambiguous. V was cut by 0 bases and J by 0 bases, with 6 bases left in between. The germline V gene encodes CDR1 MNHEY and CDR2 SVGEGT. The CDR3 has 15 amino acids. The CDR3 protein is CASSYSADSGNTIYF. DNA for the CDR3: TGTGCCAGCAGTTACTCCGCAGACTCTGGAAACACCATATATTTT.

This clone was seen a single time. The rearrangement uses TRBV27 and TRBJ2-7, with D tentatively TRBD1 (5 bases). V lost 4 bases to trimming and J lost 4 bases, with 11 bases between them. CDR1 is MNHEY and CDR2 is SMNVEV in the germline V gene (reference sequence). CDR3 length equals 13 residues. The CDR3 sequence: CASSSTGYYEQYF. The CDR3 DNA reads TGTGCCAGCAGTTCCACAGGATATTACGAGCAGTACTTC.

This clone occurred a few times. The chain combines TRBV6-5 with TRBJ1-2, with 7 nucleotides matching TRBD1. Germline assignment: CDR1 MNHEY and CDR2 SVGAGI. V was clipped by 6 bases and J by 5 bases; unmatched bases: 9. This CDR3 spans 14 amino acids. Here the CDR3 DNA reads TGTGCCAGCAGCAAACGCGGGACAGCTTATGGCTACACCTTC. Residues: CASSKRGTAYGYTF.

This chain's CDR3 is CASSTSGGTDTQYF. The CDR3 nucleotides read TGTGCCAGCAGCACTAGCGGGGGCACAGATACGCAGTATTTT. The chain couples TRBV9 to TRBJ2-3; 10 nucleotides match TRBD2. The ends lost 4 bases at V and 1 base at J; junction bases unmatched: 0. CDR3 length: 14 residues. The germline gives CDR1 SGDLS, CDR2 YYNGEE.

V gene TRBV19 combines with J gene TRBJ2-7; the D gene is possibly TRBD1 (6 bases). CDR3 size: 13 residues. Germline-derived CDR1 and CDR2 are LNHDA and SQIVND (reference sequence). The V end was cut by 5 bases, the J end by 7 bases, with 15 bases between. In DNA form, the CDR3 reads TGTGCCAGTAGTCAGCAATCAGGGACAGAGCAGTACTTC. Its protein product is CASSQQSGTEQYF.

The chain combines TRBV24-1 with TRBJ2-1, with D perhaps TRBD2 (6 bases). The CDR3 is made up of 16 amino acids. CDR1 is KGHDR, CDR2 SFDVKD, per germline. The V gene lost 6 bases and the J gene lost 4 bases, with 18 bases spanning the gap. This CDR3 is CATSTASANTYNEQFF. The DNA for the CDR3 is TGTGCCACCAGTACGGCTAGCGCTAATACTTACAATGAGCAGTTCTTC.

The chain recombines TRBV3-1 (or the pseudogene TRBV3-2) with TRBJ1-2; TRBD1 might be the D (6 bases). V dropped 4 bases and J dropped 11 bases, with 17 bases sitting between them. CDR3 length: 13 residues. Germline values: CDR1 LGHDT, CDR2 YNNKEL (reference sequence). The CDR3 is CASSLSYGTPYTF. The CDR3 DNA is TGTGCCAGCAGCCTCAGTTACGGGACACCTTACACCTTC.

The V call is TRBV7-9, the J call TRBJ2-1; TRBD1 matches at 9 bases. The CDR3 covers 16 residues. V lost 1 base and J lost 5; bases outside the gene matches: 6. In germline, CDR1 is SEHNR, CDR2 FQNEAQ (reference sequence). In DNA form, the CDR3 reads TGTGCCAGCAGCTTAGAGACAGGGGGTGAAAACAATGAGCAGTTCTTC. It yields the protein CASSLETGGENNEQFF.

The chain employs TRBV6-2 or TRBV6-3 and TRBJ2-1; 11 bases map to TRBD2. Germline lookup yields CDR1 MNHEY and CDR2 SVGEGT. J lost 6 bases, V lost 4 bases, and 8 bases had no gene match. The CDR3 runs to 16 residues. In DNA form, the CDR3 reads TGTGCCAGCAGTTCCTCGACTAGCGGGAAGATCAATGAGCAGTTCTTC. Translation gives CASSSSTSGKINEQFF.

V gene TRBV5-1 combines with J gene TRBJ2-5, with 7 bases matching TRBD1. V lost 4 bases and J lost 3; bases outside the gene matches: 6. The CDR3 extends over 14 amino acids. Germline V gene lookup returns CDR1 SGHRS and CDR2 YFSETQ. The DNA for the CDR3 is TGCGCCAGCAGCACCGGGACAGCGAAAGAGACCCAGTACTTC. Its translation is CASSTGTAKETQYF.

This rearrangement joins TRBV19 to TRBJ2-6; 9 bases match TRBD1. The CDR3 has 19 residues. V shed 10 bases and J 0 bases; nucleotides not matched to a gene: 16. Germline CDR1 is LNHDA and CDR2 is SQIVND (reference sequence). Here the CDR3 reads CATSNTGTGRISGANVLTF. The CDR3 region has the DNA TGTGCCACTAGCAATACCGGGACAGGGCGCATCTCTGGGGCCAACGTCCTGACTTTC.

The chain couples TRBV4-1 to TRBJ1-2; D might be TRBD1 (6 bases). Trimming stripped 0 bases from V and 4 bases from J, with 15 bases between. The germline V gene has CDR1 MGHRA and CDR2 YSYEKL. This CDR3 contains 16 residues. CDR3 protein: CASSQERGGAGYGYTF. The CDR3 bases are TGCGCCAGCAGCCAAGAACGGGGGGGGGCTGGCTATGGCTACACCTTC.

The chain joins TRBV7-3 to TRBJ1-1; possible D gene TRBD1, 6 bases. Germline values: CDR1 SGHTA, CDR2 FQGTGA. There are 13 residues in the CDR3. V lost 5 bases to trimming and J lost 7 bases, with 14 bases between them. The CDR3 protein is CASSRDIRGEAFF. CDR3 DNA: TGTGCCAGCAGCCGGGACATCCGCGGTGAAGCTTTCTTT.

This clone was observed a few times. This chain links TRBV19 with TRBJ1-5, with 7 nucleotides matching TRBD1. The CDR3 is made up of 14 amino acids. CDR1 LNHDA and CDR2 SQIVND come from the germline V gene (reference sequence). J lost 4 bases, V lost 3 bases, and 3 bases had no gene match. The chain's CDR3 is CASSIGTANQPQHF. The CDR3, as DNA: TGTGCCAGTAGTATTGGGACAGCTAATCAGCCCCAGCATTTT.

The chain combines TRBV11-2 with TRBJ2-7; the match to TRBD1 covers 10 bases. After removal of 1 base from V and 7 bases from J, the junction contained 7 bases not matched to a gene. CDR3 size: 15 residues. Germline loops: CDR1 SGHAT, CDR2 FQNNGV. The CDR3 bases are TGTGCCAGCAGCTTAGGCGGGACAGGGGCAGGAGAGCAGTACTTC. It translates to CASSLGGTGAGEQYF.

The CDR3 reads CASSLEMGGRETQYF. Here the CDR3 DNA reads TGTGCCAGCAGCTTAGAGATGGGGGGGAGAGAGACCCAGTACTTC. The chain employs TRBV7-9 and TRBJ2-5, with TRBD2 identical over 7 bases. The length of the CDR3 is 15 residues. V lost 1 base to trimming and J lost 4 bases; unmatched junction nucleotides: 6. The germline CDR1 and CDR2 sequences are SEHNR and FQNEAQ (reference sequence).

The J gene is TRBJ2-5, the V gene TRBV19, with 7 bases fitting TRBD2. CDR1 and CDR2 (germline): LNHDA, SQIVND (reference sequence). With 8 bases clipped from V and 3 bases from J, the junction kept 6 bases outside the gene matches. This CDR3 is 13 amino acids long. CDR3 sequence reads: CASGLVGEETQYF. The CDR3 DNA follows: TGTGCCAGTGGACTAGTCGGCGAAGAGACCCAGTACTTC.

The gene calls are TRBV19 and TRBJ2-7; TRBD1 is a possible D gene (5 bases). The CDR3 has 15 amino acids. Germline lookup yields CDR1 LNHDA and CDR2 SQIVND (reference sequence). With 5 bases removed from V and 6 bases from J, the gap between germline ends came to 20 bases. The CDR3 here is CASSPNLGVTTEQYF. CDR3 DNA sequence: TGTGCCAGTAGTCCAAACCTAGGGGTGACAACCGAGCAGTACTTC.

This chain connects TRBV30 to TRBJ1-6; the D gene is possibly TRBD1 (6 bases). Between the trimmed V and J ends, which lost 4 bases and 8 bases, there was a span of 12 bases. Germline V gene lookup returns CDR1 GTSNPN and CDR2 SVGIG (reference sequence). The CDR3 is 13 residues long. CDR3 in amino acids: CAWTGTSDSPLHF. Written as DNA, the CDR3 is TGTGCCTGGACCGGGACATCGGATTCACCCCTCCACTTT.